This T cell receptor beta chain was observed in a study of CD8+ T cells in alopecia areata (dated 2018 in TCRdb). In the study overall: The treated patients, all with moderate-to-severe alopecia areata, were enrolled in an open-label pilot trial of oral tofacitinib given at 5 to 10 mg twice daily. Patients received tofacitinib for 6 to 18 months and were then followed off drug for 6 months to check for delayed response and recurrence. The study used high-throughput TCRbeta sequencing to examine T cell clonal expansion in alopecia areata, in both the C3H/HeJ mouse model and human patients. In humans, TCRbeta sequencing was performed on scalp tissue and on sorted CD4+ and CD8+ peripheral blood T cells from healthy controls and from patients with patchy or totalis/universalis alopecia areata. Patients on tofacitinib were biopsied at baseline and after 4 and 24 weeks of treatment, and several of the patients also had a later scalp biopsy. Scalp clonality was compared across normal scalp (n=4), patchy alopecia areata scalp (n=8), and alopecia totalis/universalis scalp (n=8). The RNA source kit depended on sample type: the PAXgene miRNA kit for fixed scalp, the miRNeasy kit for PBMCs, and the RNeasy kit for mouse skin. Amplification of TCRbeta CDR3 regions was done by immunoSEQ multiplex PCR using 35 Vbeta forward primers and 13 Jbeta reverse primers. Broad study findings and their caveats: TCR sequences shared between patients were less clear than in mice, possibly partly because of HLA diversity in the patient population. Scalp TCR repertoire analysis is complicated because resident alphabeta T cells in normal human skin are also sequenced, whereas mouse skin is dominated by gammadelta T cells. Compared with normal scalp, lesional scalp had higher clonality and more expanded CD8+ clones, particularly in alopecia totalis/universalis, a pattern that suggests antigenic drive.

Library construction relied on the immunoSEQ multiplex PCR assay. To provide template for TCR sequencing, every sample had RNA extracted and reverse transcribed into cDNA. SuperScript III was used to make first-strand cDNA, primed with a 2:1 mix of oligo-dT and random hexamers. A synthetic immune receptor repertoire was used to measure amplification bias, and any remaining bias was corrected computationally. As for how the authors treated the data: Raw reads were preprocessed to remove errors, and CDR3 was defined according to IMGT conventions as the region from the conserved cysteine to phenylalanine. Clonality was calculated as 1 minus Shannon entropy normalized by log2 of the number of productive unique TCRs. Whether each scalp clone was CD4 or CD8 was inferred by checking scalp TCRbeta sequences against the CD4 and CD8 repertoires from sorted blood. TCRdb retrieved this table from immuneACCESS and kept in-frame rearrangements only. Not all clones are present; in checked studies, unresolved V genes account for under half, and no reason is known for the remainder. The V and J calls and the clone size are those of that table, but D and trimming were determined from the DNA. Across this sample there are 130,000 or so clones, with about 46% seen only once. Approximately 19% of the sample comes from the top ten.

To note about this clone: The antigen it binds to is not known. The input lacks base qualities; no much larger clone sits a single base away.

Per the germline V gene, SNHLY is the CDR1 and FYNNEI is the CDR2. V is clipped by 8 bases and J by 6 bases, and the sequence between their germline boundaries is 11 bases long. Including the terminal cysteine and phenylalanine, the CDR3 comprises 12 residues. This entry keeps only the CDR3 DNA: 36 bases, framed from base 1. The sample's time point label is to be understood as: baseline before oral tofacitinib. Peripheral blood and lesional scalp punch biopsies were obtained from patients with alopecia areata. PBMCs were separated by density centrifugation and stained for CD3, CD4 and CD8, after which CD4+ and CD8+ T cells were sorted on a FACSAria.

The sequenced sample was CD8+ T cells sorted from blood, obtained at week 0. This sequence uses TRBV2 and TRBJ1-5; TRBD1 is possibly the D segment (6 matching bases). The sequence was collected from a human donor with alopecia areata. The nucleotides are TGTGCCAGCTGGGGGGGCGGTCAGCCCCAGCATTTT. Its protein is CASWGGGQPQHF.